Each of the 32 T cell receptor beta chains below was sequenced from the same sample in a study of radiotherapy plus CTLA-4 blockade in lung cancer. Profiled with immunoSEQ multiplex PCR; TCRdb holds only in-frame clones, not every one. The sample lists tens of thousands of clones; about 80% were seen once. Sample: peripheral blood, taken from a patient treated with radiotherapy plus ipilimumab. These receptor sequences come from a human donor with non-small cell lung cancer who had a complete response to radiotherapy plus ipilimumab.

V gene TRBV30 combines with J gene TRBJ2-2; a possible D gene is TRBD2 (6 bases). The length of the CDR3 is 13 residues. CDR1 is GTSNPN, CDR2 SVGIG, per germline (reference sequence). Trimming left V 3 bases short and J 7 bases short, with 12 bases between. This CDR3 reads CAWRAGLSGELFF. CDR3 nucleotide sequence: TGTGCCTGGAGGGCGGGACTGAGCGGGGAGCTGTTTTTT.

The chain employs TRBV5-8 and TRBJ2-7; D gene ambiguous. CDR3 length: 13 residues. V shed 2 bases and J shed 0 bases, with 6 bases lying between them. Germline loops: CDR1 SGHTS, CDR2 YDEGEE. CDR3 sequence: CASSFRSSYEQYV. Written as DNA, the CDR3 is TGTGCCAGCAGCTTCCGGAGCTCCTACGAGCAGTACGTC.

The chain couples TRBV30 to TRBJ1-1, with D unresolved. Trimming removed 2 bases at V and 11 bases at J, with 15 bases between. Germline V gene sequence: CDR1 GTSNPN, CDR2 SVGIG (reference sequence). The CDR3 runs 12 residues. The DNA of the CDR3 is TGTGCCTGGAGTTCCACTGTGTATTGGGCTTTCTTT. Encoded protein: CAWSSTVYWAFF.

The chain is built from TRBV7-2 and TRBJ2-1, with D uncertain. The germline CDR1 and CDR2 sequences are SGHTA and FQGNSA. This CDR3 comprises 15 residues. Deletions cut 7 bases from V and 4 bases from J, with 17 bases between. CDR3 sequence: CASIRSLSRYNEQFF. CDR3 DNA sequence: TGTGCCAGCATTAGGTCCCTTTCGCGATACAATGAGCAGTTCTTC.

The chain couples TRBV13 to TRBJ2-3; 11 positions match TRBD2. There are 17 residues in the CDR3. J was trimmed by 4 bases and V by 5 bases; bases with no gene match: 11. Germline V gene lookup returns CDR1 PRHDT and CDR2 FYEKMQ (reference sequence). CDR3 in amino acids: CASSVEGLAETPDTQYF. The CDR3 nucleotides are TGTGCCAGCAGCGTAGAGGGACTAGCGGAGACACCAGATACGCAGTATTTT.

The chain recombines TRBV6-5 with TRBJ1-2; D may be TRBD1 (5 bases). V lost 6 bases, J lost 0 bases, and 8 bases lay in between. CDR1 is MNHEY and CDR2 is SVGAGI in the germline V gene. This CDR3 is built from 13 residues. The CDR3 DNA reads as TGTGCCAGCAGGGGACCTGCTAACTATGGCTACACCTTC. This sequence encodes CASRGPANYGYTF.

This chain connects TRBV7-2 to TRBJ2-7; D is unresolved. Germline CDR1 and CDR2: SGHTA and FQGNSA. Trimming took 3 bases from V and 1 from J, leaving 10 bases between them. This CDR3 spans 14 amino acids. In DNA form, the CDR3 reads TGTGCCAGCAGCTTTCGAACGGAATCCTACGAGCAGTACTTC. Amino acid sequence: CASSFRTESYEQYF.

In this sample, this clone turned up a few times. The chain joins TRBV6-1 to TRBJ2-7, with D possibly called TRBD1 or TRBD2 (6 bases each). Germline V lookup: CDR1 MNHNS, CDR2 SASEGT. V was cut by 6 bases and J by 2 bases, with 17 bases left in between. The CDR3 runs 15 residues. The CDR3: CASRSSGGPTYEQYV. CDR3 bases: TGTGCCAGCAGGTCCTCCGGGGGCCCAACCTACGAGCAGTACGTC.

The V call is TRBV7-2, the J call TRBJ2-7; perhaps TRBD1 as D (5 bases). The V gene's germline CDR1 is SGHTA and CDR2 FQGNSA. The V and J ends lost 0 bases and 6 bases respectively, with 9 bases between them. The CDR3 covers 13 residues. The CDR3 coding sequence is TGTGCCAGCAGCTTAGCCGTGGGGCTCGAGCAGTACTTC. It is translated as CASSLAVGLEQYF.

V usage is TRBV11-2 and J usage is TRBJ2-2, with D tentatively TRBD1 (5 bases). Trimming pared 5 bases from V and 1 base from J, leaving 14 bases between. Germline CDR1 and CDR2: SGHAT and FQNNGV. The CDR3 contains 16 residues. The CDR3 is CASSPPRVGNTGELFF. The CDR3 region has the DNA TGTGCCAGCAGCCCGCCCAGGGTGGGGAACACCGGGGAGCTGTTTTTT.

This clone has just one count. This chain links TRBV5-3 with TRBJ2-2; possible D gene TRBD1, 6 bases. TRBV5-3 belongs to the ORF category, with a function that is uncertain. Trimming removed 1 base from V and 5 bases from J, with 15 bases in between. The CDR3 spans 16 residues. The CDR3 sequence: CARSLTFRGGTGELFF. CDR3 DNA: TGTGCCAGAAGCTTGACCTTCAGGGGTGGGACCGGGGAGCTGTTTTTT.

The chain joins TRBV6-5 to TRBJ2-2; TRBD1 matches at 8 bases. Germline CDR1 MNHEY, CDR2 SVGAGI. V shed 6 bases and J 3 bases; nucleotides not matched to a gene: 6. The CDR3 consists of 15 residues. In nucleotides, the CDR3 is TGTGCCAGCAGGCGTACAGGGGGACACACCGGGGAGCTGTTTTTT. The encoded protein is CASRRTGGHTGELFF.

CDR3 loop: CASSEDALHEQFF. In DNA, the CDR3 is TGTGCCAGCAGTGAAGATGCACTCCATGAGCAGTTCTTC. This rearrangement joins TRBV2 to TRBJ2-1; D ambiguous. V lost 1 base to trimming and J lost 8 bases, with 9 bases between them. The CDR3 contains 13 residues. In germline, CDR1 is SNHLY, CDR2 FYNNEI.

This clone came up a few times. The chain employs TRBV11-2 and TRBJ2-7; no reliable D call. This CDR3 contains 13 residues. Germline loops: CDR1 SGHAT, CDR2 FQNNGV. The V and J ends lost 6 bases and 1 base respectively, with 10 bases between them. In nucleotides, the CDR3 is TGTGCCAGCAGGGCGCTTCAGTCCTACGAGCAGTACTTC. It codes for CASRALQSYEQYF. The whole variable domain, filled in from reference TRBV11-2 and TRBJ2-7, reads EAGVAQSPRYKIIEKRQSVAFWCNPISGHATLYWYQQILGQGPKLLIQFQNNGVVDDSQLPKDRFSAERLKGVDSTLKIQPAKLEDSAVYLCASRALQSYEQYFGPGTRLTVT.

The chain employs TRBV2 and TRBJ2-1, with no clear D. Trimming took 10 bases from V and 2 from J, leaving 18 bases between them. This CDR3 has 15 amino acids. Germline V CDR1 and CDR2: SNHLY, FYNNEI. CDR3 loop: CAIRVEVRTYNEQFF. In nucleotides, the CDR3 is TGTGCCATCCGAGTCGAAGTAAGGACCTACAATGAGCAGTTCTTC.

This rearrangement joins TRBV2 to TRBJ1-4; possibly TRBD1 for D (5 bases). The CDR3 has 15 amino acids. CDR1 is SNHLY and CDR2 is FYNNEI in the germline V gene. Trimming cost V 1 base and J 7 bases, with 13 bases left between them. Here the CDR3 DNA reads TGTGCCAGCAGTGAAGAGTCAGGGCATGGTGAAAAACTGTTTTTT. Translated: CASSEESGHGEKLFF. The full variable domain, in which reference TRBV2 and TRBJ1-4 provide the parts outside the CDR3, is EPEVTQTPSHQVTQMGQEVILRCVPISNHLYFYWYRQILGQKVEFLVSFYNNEISEKSEIFDDQFSVERPDGSNFTLKIRSTKLEDSAMYFCASSEESGHGEKLFFGSGTQLSVL.

Written as DNA, the CDR3 is TGTGCCAGCAGTACCTCGGGGGCGGGGACTGAAGCTTTCTTT. This sequence encodes CASSTSGAGTEAFF. J is TRBJ1-1 and V is TRBV27; D is perhaps TRBD1 (6 bases). V was shortened by 5 bases and J by 5 bases, with 15 bases between the two germline ends. Germline V gives CDR1 MNHEY, CDR2 SMNVEV (reference sequence). CDR3 length: 14 amino acids.

V and J are TRBV11-2 and TRBJ1-6; D possibly corresponds to TRBD1 (5 bases). Trimming removed 1 base at V and 6 bases at J, with 7 bases between. Germline lookup yields CDR1 SGHAT and CDR2 FQNNGV. This CDR3 contains 14 residues. The CDR3: CASSLVQGNSPLHF. The CDR3 DNA follows: TGTGCCAGCAGCTTAGTGCAGGGTAATTCACCCCTCCACTTT. Complete variable domain (other parts from reference TRBV11-2 and TRBJ1-6): EAGVAQSPRYKIIEKRQSVAFWCNPISGHATLYWYQQILGQGPKLLIQFQNNGVVDDSQLPKDRFSAERLKGVDSTLKIQPAKLEDSAVYLCASSLVQGNSPLHFGNGTRLTVT.

The genes are TRBV6-6 and TRBJ1-2; D not certain. CDR3 length equals 14 residues. V shed 4 bases and J shed 6 bases, with 15 bases lying between them. Germline CDR1 and CDR2: MNHNY and SVGAGI (reference sequence). The CDR3 here is CASSWGKESNGYTF. The CDR3 DNA reads TGTGCCAGCAGTTGGGGAAAAGAATCCAATGGCTACACCTTC.

Concerning this clone: Additional DNA sequences in this sample encode the identical CDR3. The chain is built from TRBV12-5 and TRBJ1-1; 7 bases match TRBD1. Germline lookup yields CDR1 LGHNT and CDR2 FRNRAP. The CDR3 loop spans 13 amino acids. With V trimmed by 6 bases and J by 8 bases, 9 bases remained unmatched. The CDR3 DNA reads as TGTGCTAGTGGCCTAAGACAGGGCCACGAAGCTTTCTTT. It encodes CASGLRQGHEAFF.

The chain is built from TRBV6-1 and TRBJ2-7, with D perhaps being TRBD1 or TRBD2 (5 bases each). Trimming left V 6 bases short and J 3 bases short, with 18 bases between. Germline-derived CDR1 and CDR2 are MNHNS and SASEGT. This CDR3 is built from 15 residues. CDR3 DNA sequence: TGTGCCAGCAGGGCCGGGACCGACGGTGGCTACGAGCAGTACGTC. The encoded protein is CASRAGTDGGYEQYV.

The V call is TRBV2, the J call TRBJ2-7; 9 nucleotides agree with TRBD1. V shed 6 bases, J shed 3 bases, and the junction held 15 bases outside the gene matches. The CDR3 spans 17 residues. CDR1 and CDR2 (germline): SNHLY, FYNNEI. CDR3 sequence reads: CASRSGTGLYFSYEQYF. For the CDR3, the DNA is TGTGCCAGCAGGTCCGGGACAGGGCTTTACTTTAGCTACGAGCAGTACTTC.

This chain's CDR3 is CASSYAGVTGELFF. CDR3 DNA sequence: TGTGCCAGCAGTTACGCGGGAGTTACCGGGGAGCTGTTTTTT. V is TRBV6-5 and J is TRBJ2-2, with 7 bases fitting TRBD2. Germline loops: CDR1 MNHEY, CDR2 SVGAGI. The CDR3 runs to 14 residues. J was trimmed by 5 bases and V by 2 bases; bases with no gene match: 2.

J is TRBJ1-2 and V is TRBV6-5; D not resolved. CDR1 MNHEY and CDR2 SVGAGI come from the germline V gene. The V gene lost 9 bases and the J gene lost 5 bases, with 4 bases spanning the gap. CDR3 length equals 9 residues. CDR3 loop: CARTYGYTF. The CDR3 DNA is TGTGCCAGAACGTATGGCTACACCTTC.

The rearrangement uses TRBV27 and TRBJ2-5, with a weak D call TRBD1 (6 bases). V lost 6 bases to trimming and J lost 5 bases, with 19 bases between them. Germline V gene data show CDR1 as MNHEY and CDR2 as SMNVEV (reference sequence). This CDR3 comprises 15 residues. CDR3 region: CASSQQFRDTETQYF. The DNA of the CDR3 is TGTGCCAGCAGCCAACAATTCAGGGACACCGAGACCCAGTACTTC.

This CDR3 is CASSVGVTGVEQYF. The CDR3 bases are TGTGCCAGCAGCGTAGGGGTCACAGGGGTCGAGCAGTACTTC. The rearrangement links TRBV9 to TRBJ2-7, with 7 nucleotides matching TRBD1. In germline, CDR1 is SGDLS, CDR2 YYNGEE. This CDR3 comprises 14 residues. Losses at the gene ends were 0 bases for V and 6 bases for J; bases not matched to a gene: 6.

The V call is TRBV7-2, the J call TRBJ2-2, with 7 nucleotides matching TRBD1. The germline V gene has CDR1 SGHTA and CDR2 FQGNSA. The CDR3 is made up of 14 amino acids. V lost 5 bases to trimming and J lost 8 bases; unmatched junction nucleotides: 8. This chain's CDR3 is CASSKDRVTGELFF. CDR3 in DNA: TGTGCCAGCAGCAAAGACAGGGTCACGGGGGAGCTGTTTTTT.

V gene TRBV10-3 combines with J gene TRBJ2-7; no definite D call. CDR3 size: 13 residues. Germline assignment: CDR1 ENHRY and CDR2 SYGVKD. V lost 2 bases and J 3 bases, leaving 8 bases between the germline ends. The CDR3 nucleotides are TGTGCCATCAGTGAGAGGGAATTCTACGAGCAGTACTTC. This encodes CAISEREFYEQYF.

The chain combines TRBV11-2 with TRBJ1-4; a possible D gene is TRBD1 (5 bases). This CDR3 spans 15 amino acids. The V gene lost 5 bases and the J gene lost 2 bases, with 12 bases spanning the gap. Germline V gene sequence: CDR1 SGHAT, CDR2 FQNNGV. In DNA, the CDR3 is TGTGCCAGCAGCCACTACAGGATGACTAATGAAAAACTGTTTTTT. Translation: CASSHYRMTNEKLFF.

DNA of the CDR3: TGTGCCAGCAGCCCAGACAGGGCTCACTCTGGAAACACCATATATTTT. This sequence encodes CASSPDRAHSGNTIYF. The chain joins TRBV11-2 to TRBJ1-3, with 7 bases fitting TRBD1. V was clipped by 5 bases and J by 0 bases; unmatched bases: 7. This CDR3 comprises 16 residues. Germline V CDR1 and CDR2: SGHAT, FQNNGV.

The chain has TRBV9 and TRBJ1-1; D gene uncertain. This CDR3 region has 15 residues. The germline CDR1 and CDR2 sequences are SGDLS and YYNGEE. The V and J ends lost 4 bases and 7 bases respectively, with 20 bases between them. The CDR3 sequence: CASSPDARGIIEAFF. CDR3 sequence (DNA): TGTGCCAGCAGCCCAGACGCCCGGGGTATCATTGAAGCTTTCTTT.

The rearrangement uses TRBV29-1 and TRBJ1-1; D gene unclear. CDR3 length equals 12 residues. Germline CDR1 is SQVTM and CDR2 is ANQGSEA. The V gene lost 3 bases and the J gene lost 8 bases, with 13 bases spanning the gap. The CDR3 nucleotides are TGCAGCGTTGATGAGTCGACACCCGAAGCTTTCTTT. The encoded protein is CSVDESTPEAFF.